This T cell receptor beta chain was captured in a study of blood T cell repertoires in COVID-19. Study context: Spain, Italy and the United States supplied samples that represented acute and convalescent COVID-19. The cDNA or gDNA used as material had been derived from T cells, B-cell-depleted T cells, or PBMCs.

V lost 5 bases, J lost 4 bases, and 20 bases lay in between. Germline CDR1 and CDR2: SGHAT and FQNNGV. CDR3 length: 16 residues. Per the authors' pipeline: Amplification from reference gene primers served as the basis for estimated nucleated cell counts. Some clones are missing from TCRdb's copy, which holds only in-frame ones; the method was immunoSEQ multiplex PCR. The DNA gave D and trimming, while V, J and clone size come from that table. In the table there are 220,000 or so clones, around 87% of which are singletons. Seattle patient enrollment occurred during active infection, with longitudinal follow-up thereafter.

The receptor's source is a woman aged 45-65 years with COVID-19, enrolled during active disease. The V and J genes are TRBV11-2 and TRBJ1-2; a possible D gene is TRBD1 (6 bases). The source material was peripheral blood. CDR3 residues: CASSHPLGGQGYGYTF. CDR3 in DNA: TGTGCCAGCAGCCACCCCCTGGGGGGGCAGGGCTATGGCTACACCTTC.